This TCR beta chain was found in a study of CD8 T cells in ankylosing spondylitis. TCRdb reanalysed the 5' RACE reads using MiXCR and keeps one entry per CDR3 protein. This sample has over 200,000 distinct CDR3 sequences, with about 17% found just once. As for this clonotype: Its antigen is unidentified.

Study results and limitations: The study looked at matched synovial fluid samples from ankylosing spondylitis patients. Disease-linked clones were reported to be significantly enriched there. Ankylosing spondylitis blood seemed to carry a telltale TCR beta motif made of eight highly homologous variants. Relatively scarce in peripheral blood, disease-linked clones were CD8+.

V was shortened by 8 bases and J by 3 bases, with 11 bases between the two germline ends. The V gene's germline CDR1 is MNHEY and CDR2 SMNVEV (reference sequence). CDR3 size: 12 residues. The sequence was collected from a male donor with ankylosing spondylitis. The chain joins TRBV27 to TRBJ2-7; perhaps TRBD1 as D (6 bases). Source material: blood, either unsorted or a sorted T cell fraction (not recorded which). The CDR3 loop is CASQGQHYEQYF. The CDR3 DNA reads as TGTGCCAGCCAAGGACAGCACTACGAGCAGTACTTC.